Detailed here is one T cell receptor beta chain. Its target is not known. In the original analysis: Junction-only immunoSEQ data arrived without quality scores, meaning filtering differed. Assay used: immunoSEQ multiplex PCR; TCRdb lists only in-frame clones, some missing. D and trimming were read from the DNA, whereas the V and J calls and clone size are those reported in that table. Of about 1 million clones listed, roughly 80% are singletons. The data are from a study of shared clonotypes between healthy human individuals. Study findings and constraints: The diversity represented, both genetic and in exposure history, was limited by few donors. Among four donors, approximately 5% of naive CD4 clonotypes were found in common.

V shed 2 bases and J shed 1 base, with 12 bases lying between them. Germline loops: CDR1 MNHNS, CDR2 SASEGT. This CDR3 comprises 15 residues. Each of the donors was a healthy adult who was HIV-negative and had not had a recent acute infection or vaccination. The specimen sequenced was memory CD4+ T cells sorted from blood. This sample's subset: CD45RA-negative fraction. The TCR sequence derives from a man younger than 35 in good health. V is TRBV6-1 and J is TRBJ2-7; D may be TRBD1 or TRBD2 (6 bases each). The CDR3 region is CASSEFGGRSYEQYF. The CDR3 DNA reads as TGTGCCAGCAGTGAATTCGGGGGCAGGTCCTACGAGCAGTACTTC.